Following are 13 T cell receptor beta chains from one sample sequenced in a study of blood T cell repertoires in COVID-19 (dated by TCRdb to 2018 to 2020). The method behind the library was the immunoSEQ multiplex PCR assay. TCRdb limited this immuneACCESS table to in-frame rearrangements with V and J called. A share of clones is missing; checked studies link under half to unresolved V genes, and the rest is unexplained. The sample table contains about 340,000 clones; only one count was recorded for about 88% of them. The ten largest clones take up just over 7% of the sample. The sequenced sample consisted of peripheral blood. These TCRs come from a woman aged 60-70 years with COVID-19, enrolled during active disease.

This clone has more than one count but fewer than ten. The chain joins TRBV12-3 or TRBV12-4 to TRBJ1-2, with 7 bases lining up with TRBD1. Unmatched junction bases numbered 8, after V lost 7 bases and J lost 6 bases. There are 13 residues in the CDR3. CDR3: CASIPTGRDGYTF. CDR3 nucleotides: TGTGCCAGCATACCGACAGGGCGCGATGGCTACACCTTC.

The chain links TRBV12-3 or TRBV12-4 to TRBJ1-1, with D hard to call. The CDR3 has 11 residues. Trimming removed 10 bases at V and 1 base at J, with 7 bases between. The CDR3 nucleotides are TGTGCCACCTTCGGGAACACTGAAGCTTTCTTT. Translating gives CATFGNTEAFF.

The chain employs TRBV5-5 and TRBJ1-2; 9 bases fit TRBD1. Germline trimming cut 4 bases from V and 4 bases from J; bases unmatched to any gene: 5. The CDR3 is 14 amino acids. Germline V gene sequence: CDR1 SGHKS, CDR2 YYEKEE (reference sequence). Here the CDR3 DNA reads TGTGCCAGCAGCCAAGGGGACAGGGCCTATGGCTACACCTTC. Its translation is CASSQGDRAYGYTF.

The CDR3 sequence: CASSGDRGESVLNQPQHF. CDR3 nucleotides: TGTGCCAGCAGCGGGGACAGGGGAGAGTCTGTTTTGAATCAGCCCCAGCATTTT. V is TRBV7-9 and J is TRBJ1-5; 10 nucleotides agree with TRBD1. Unmatched junction bases numbered 14, after V lost 5 bases and J lost 4 bases. The CDR3 runs to 18 residues. Germline values: CDR1 SEHNR, CDR2 FQNEAQ (reference sequence).

The chain is built from TRBV3-1 (or the pseudogene TRBV3-2) and TRBJ2-1; TRBD2 matches 8 bases. Germline CDR1 is LGHDT and CDR2 is YNNKEL (reference sequence). V lost 0 bases to trimming and J lost 3 bases; unmatched junction nucleotides: 4. The CDR3 loop spans 16 amino acids. DNA for the CDR3: TGTGCCAGCAGCCAAGATTATCTAGCGGGCTACAATGAGCAGTTCTTC. Protein product: CASSQDYLAGYNEQFF.

The V gene is TRBV4-1, the J gene TRBJ1-6; 7 bases agree with TRBD1. The CDR3 runs to 19 residues. V shed 1 base, J shed 2 bases, and the junction held 11 bases outside the gene matches. Germline CDR1 and CDR2: MGHRA and YSYEKL. The CDR3 loop reads CASSQGKLSGTAYNSPLHF. The CDR3 nucleotides read TGCGCCAGCAGCCAAGGAAAGCTGTCTGGGACAGCCTATAATTCACCCCTCCACTTT.

The rearrangement links TRBV4-2 to TRBJ1-2, with a tentative D call TRBD1 (5 bases). This CDR3 spans 16 amino acids. Germline V gene lookup returns CDR1 LGHNA and CDR2 YNFKEQ. V was cut by 1 base and J by 7 bases, with 19 bases left in between. The CDR3 here is CASSQARRGPEGGYTF. CDR3 nucleotide sequence: TGTGCCAGCAGCCAAGCGAGGCGGGGCCCGGAGGGTGGCTACACCTTC.

This rearrangement joins TRBV30 to TRBJ1-5; D not resolved. CDR1 and CDR2 from the germline V gene are GTSNPN and SVGIG (reference sequence). The CDR3 length is 13 residues. The V end was cut by 0 bases, the J end by 4 bases, with 7 bases between. The CDR3 spells CAWSVSGNQPQHF. CDR3 bases: TGTGCCTGGAGTGTATCGGGTAATCAGCCCCAGCATTTT.

This clone was seen more than once but under ten times. The chain carries TRBV24-1 and TRBJ1-1; no reliable D call. The V end lost 5 bases, the J end lost 5 bases, and 11 bases lay between the germline ends. The germline V gene encodes CDR1 KGHDR and CDR2 SFDVKD. This CDR3 comprises 13 residues. CDR3: CATSAAGGTEAFF. CDR3 nucleotides: TGTGCCACCAGTGCCGCAGGTGGGACTGAAGCTTTCTTT.

V and J are TRBV13 and TRBJ2-1, with 9 nucleotides matching TRBD2. V lost 0 bases and J lost 2; bases outside the gene matches: 8. The length of the CDR3 is 18 residues. CDR1 is PRHDT and CDR2 is FYEKMQ in the germline V gene (reference sequence). CDR3 nucleotides: TGTGCCAGCAGCTTAGGCACCTTTGGCGGGGGGGCCTACAATGAGCAGTTCTTC. Its translation is CASSLGTFGGGAYNEQFF.

The rearrangement links TRBV5-8 to TRBJ2-1; D unresolved. Trimming left V 2 bases short and J 6 bases short, with 6 bases between. The CDR3 has 12 amino acids. The V gene's germline CDR1 is SGHTS and CDR2 YDEGEE. Written as DNA, the CDR3 is TGTGCCAGCAGCTTTAGTGGCAATGAGCAGTTCTTC. Amino acid sequence: CASSFSGNEQFF.

V gene TRBV5-6 combines with J gene TRBJ2-3; 10 bases match TRBD2. The CDR3 extends over 19 amino acids. Germline loops: CDR1 SGHDT, CDR2 YYEEEE. Germline trimming cut 4 bases from V and 0 bases from J; bases unmatched to any gene: 14. The CDR3 reads CASSRIAGGGRTSTDTQYF. Here the CDR3 DNA reads TGTGCCAGCAGCAGAATAGCGGGGGGAGGCAGAACTAGCACAGATACGCAGTATTTT.

This chain connects TRBV25-1 to TRBJ1-1, with TRBD1 matching over 7 bases. V trimming: 8 bases; J trimming: 0 bases; junction bases outside the gene matches: 3. The CDR3 contains 13 residues. Germline loops: CDR1 MGHDK, CDR2 SYGVNS. The CDR3: CASWGQMNTEAFF. The CDR3 coding sequence is TGTGCCAGCTGGGGACAGATGAACACTGAAGCTTTCTTT. The complete variable domain, with remaining parts taken from reference TRBV25-1 and TRBJ1-1, reads EADIYQTPRYLVIGTGKKITLECSQTMGHDKMYWYQQDPGMELHLIHYSYGVNSTEKGDLSSESTVSRIRTEHFPLTLESARPSHTSQYLCASWGQMNTEAFFGQGTRLTVV.